One sample yielded the 10 T cell receptor beta chains listed below, sequenced in a study of blood T cell repertoires in COVID-19. Measured with immunoSEQ multiplex PCR; TCRdb has only the in-frame clones, and not every one. The sample consists of about 85,000 clones, around 90% of them appearing once. Material for sequencing was peripheral blood. These receptors were taken from a man aged 55 to 69 with acute or convalescent COVID-19.

The chain uses TRBV18 and TRBJ2-1; D gene ambiguous. The CDR3 loop spans 14 amino acids. Trimming left V 1 base short and J 6 bases short, with 10 bases between. Germline loops: CDR1 KGHSH, CDR2 LQKENI. The CDR3 is CASSPRTVVNEQFF. DNA of the CDR3: TGTGCCAGCTCACCACGAACGGTGGTCAATGAGCAGTTCTTC. The variable domain in full, with the rest retrieved from reference TRBV18 and TRBJ2-1, is NAGVMQNPRHLVRRRGQEARLRCSPMKGHSHVYWYRQLPEEGLKFMVYLQKENIIDESGMPKERFSAEFPKEGPSILRIQQVVRGDSAAYFCASSPRTVVNEQFFGPGTRLTVL.

The table lists this clone with a count of one. V gene TRBV7-8 combines with J gene TRBJ1-4; D perhaps matches TRBD1 (6 bases). The germline V gene has CDR1 SGHVS and CDR2 FQNEAQ. Trimming removed 5 bases at V and 8 bases at J, with 18 bases between. This CDR3 region has 15 residues. CDR3 sequence: CASSPWTAGQEKLFF. The CDR3 region has the DNA TGTGCCAGCAGCCCCTGGACAGCCGGACAGGAAAAACTGTTTTTT. The whole variable domain, remainder taken from reference TRBV7-8 and TRBJ1-4, is GAGVSQSPRYKVAKRGQDVALRCDPISGHVSLFWYQQALGQGPEFLTYFQNEAQLDKSGLPSDRFFAERPEGSVSTLKIQRTQQEDSAVYLCASSPWTAGQEKLFFGSGTQLSVL.

This chain links TRBV7-2 with TRBJ1-6; 7 positions match TRBD1. Germline V gene data show CDR1 as SGHTA and CDR2 as FQGNSA. V gave up 1 base and J gave up 6 bases; unmatched junction bases: 6. The CDR3 is 16 residues long. CDR3 bases: TGTGCCAGCAGCTTAGAAGGGACAGTCCTTAATTCACCCCTCCACTTT. Residues: CASSLEGTVLNSPLHF.

The chain has TRBV6-5 and TRBJ1-2; TRBD1 might be the D (5 bases). Germline V gene sequence: CDR1 MNHEY, CDR2 SVGAGI. Trimming shortened V by 8 bases and J by 5 bases, and 15 bases separated the two germline ends. This CDR3 contains 13 residues. The CDR3 sequence: CASSGGGGYGYTF. As DNA, the CDR3 is TGTGCCAGCTCCGGGGGTGGCGGTTATGGCTACACCTTC.

The V gene is TRBV4-3, the J gene TRBJ2-3; 9 nucleotides agree with TRBD2. The junction had 11 bases not matched to a gene; V was cut back by 6 bases and J by 7 bases. The CDR3 has 15 amino acids. Germline CDR1 LGHNA, CDR2 YSLEER. CDR3 in DNA: TGCGCCAGCAGGCTACTGGGCGGGGGGGAAAATACGCAGTATTTT. Its protein product is CASRLLGGGENTQYF.

V usage is TRBV5-1 and J usage is TRBJ2-1, with a tentative D call TRBD1 (5 bases). There are 12 residues in the CDR3. The germline CDR1 and CDR2 sequences are SGHRS and YFSETQ. The V end lost 7 bases, the J end lost 6 bases, and 11 bases lay between the germline ends. In DNA form, the CDR3 reads TGCGCCAGCGGTACCCAGGGCAATGAGCAGTTCTTC. Encoded protein: CASGTQGNEQFF.

The V and J genes are TRBV7-8 and TRBJ2-4; the D gene is possibly TRBD1 (8 bases). The V end lost 5 bases, the J end lost 9 bases, and 20 bases lay between the germline ends. CDR3 length equals 15 residues. Per the germline V gene, CDR1 is SGHVS and CDR2 is FQNEAQ. This CDR3 reads CASSRGDRKSRIQYF. DNA of the CDR3: TGTGCCAGCAGCCGGGGGGACAGGAAGAGTCGCATTCAGTACTTC.

The V call is TRBV9, the J call TRBJ1-2; D might be TRBD1 (5 bases). The CDR3 contains 16 residues. Trimming pared 4 bases from V and 8 bases from J, leaving 24 bases between. Germline values: CDR1 SGDLS, CDR2 YYNGEE. For the CDR3, the DNA is TGTGCCAGCAGCCCGACCCTGACAGTCCAGTCCGGCGGCTACACCTTC. It is translated as CASSPTLTVQSGGYTF. The full variable domain, with the rest looked up from reference TRBV9 and TRBJ1-2, is DSGVTQTPKHLITATGQRVTLRCSPRSGDLSVYWYQQSLDQGLQFLIQYYNGEERAKGNILERFSAQQFPDLHSELNLSSLELGDSALYFCASSPTLTVQSGGYTFGSGTRLTVV.

The J gene is TRBJ1-2, the V gene TRBV6-5; 7 bases fit TRBD1. Per the germline V gene, CDR1 is MNHEY and CDR2 is SVGAGI. The CDR3 is 14 amino acids. The V segment lost 10 bases and the J segment 2 bases; nucleotides outside the gene matches: 10. The CDR3 sequence: CATDREQGNYGYTF. DNA of the CDR3: TGTGCCACCGACCGGGAACAGGGGAACTATGGCTACACCTTC.

The chain carries TRBV30 and TRBJ1-6, with TRBD1 matching over 7 bases. This CDR3 has 12 residues. V shed 5 bases and J 10 bases; nucleotides not matched to a gene: 5. CDR1 is GTSNPN and CDR2 is SVGIG in the germline V gene (reference sequence). The CDR3: CAWVSGGSPLHF. In DNA, the CDR3 is TGTGCCTGGGTGTCAGGGGGATCACCCCTCCACTTT.